These 30 T cell receptor beta chains were sequenced from one sample in a study of blood T cell repertoires in COVID-19. The protocol was immunoSEQ multiplex PCR, while the TCRdb copy is restricted to in-frame clones and leaves out a portion. Of around 300,000 clones listed, 90% are singletons. The sequencing sample was made of PBMCs or T cells enriched from blood (not recorded which). The receptor source for this set is a woman aged 18-30 years with acute COVID-19.

The rearrangement uses TRBV28 and TRBJ2-3; D remains unclear. CDR3 length equals 15 residues. The germline CDR1 and CDR2 sequences are MDHEN and SYDVKM. Trimming stripped 3 bases from V and 2 bases from J, with 12 bases between. The CDR3 spells CASSFRSVTTDTQYF. CDR3 in DNA: TGTGCCAGCAGTTTTCGTTCAGTCACCACAGATACGCAGTATTTT. The variable domain in full, completed from reference TRBV28 and TRBJ2-3, reads DVKVTQSSRYLVKRTGEKVFLECVQDMDHENMFWYRQDPGLGLRLIYFSYDVKMKEKGDIPEGYSVSREKKERFSLILESASTNQTSMYLCASSFRSVTTDTQYFGPGTRLTVL.

This chain links TRBV14 with TRBJ2-1, with 9 nucleotides matching TRBD2. The CDR3 is made up of 14 amino acids. CDR1 SGHDN and CDR2 FVKESK come from the germline V gene. J was trimmed by 5 bases and V by 4 bases; bases with no gene match: 3. DNA of the CDR3: TGTGCCAGCAGCCCGCTAGCGGGAAACAATGAGCAGTTCTTC. Translation: CASSPLAGNNEQFF.

This clone appeared once. A read error may account for a junction end that differs from germline. The CDR3 spells CASSTDRGKVF. CDR3 in DNA: TGTGCCAGCTCAACGGACAGGGGAAAGGTGTTC. This chain uses TRBV18 with TRBJ2-7; 9 bases are shared with TRBD1. The CDR3 runs 11 residues. Germline V CDR1 and CDR2: KGHSH, LQKENI.

The chain combines TRBV6-1 with TRBJ2-2; 12 bases agree with TRBD2. Looked up from germline, CDR1 is MNHNS and CDR2 is SASEGT. J gave up 5 bases and V 3 bases, and 7 bases lay outside the gene matches. There are 17 residues in the CDR3. CDR3 coding DNA: TGTGCCAGCAGTGAGCTAGCGGGAGGGCCAGTAACCGGGGAGCTGTTTTTT. The encoded protein is CASSELAGGPVTGELFF.

J is TRBJ1-4 and V is TRBV27; D perhaps matches TRBD1 (6 bases). The V gene's germline CDR1 is MNHEY and CDR2 SMNVEV (reference sequence). V was cut by 5 bases and J by 5 bases, with 15 bases left in between. The CDR3 has 15 residues. The CDR3, as DNA: TGTGCCAGCAGTCCTGGGGGCTGGGGGAATGAAAAACTGTTTTTT. It yields the protein CASSPGGWGNEKLFF.

The CDR3 region has the DNA TGTGCCAGCTCACGAACACCGGGACAGGGCTCCTACGAGCAGTACTTC. Translated, it gives CASSRTPGQGSYEQYF. This chain connects TRBV18 to TRBJ2-7; 9 bases are shared with TRBD1. This CDR3 is built from 16 residues. Germline V gene lookup returns CDR1 KGHSH and CDR2 LQKENI. J gave up 0 bases and V 4 bases, and 7 bases lay outside the gene matches.

V is TRBV28 and J is TRBJ2-3, with D possibly being TRBD2 (5 bases). CDR1 is MDHEN and CDR2 is SYDVKM in the germline V gene. With 5 bases removed from V and 6 bases from J, the gap between germline ends came to 15 bases. The CDR3 runs 14 residues. CDR3 DNA: TGTGCCAGCAGTCCAACCCTCGCTAGCGATACGCAGTATTTT. Amino acids: CASSPTLASDTQYF.

The count of this clone is one. The chain has TRBV24-1 and TRBJ2-1, with 7 bases matching TRBD1. This CDR3 has 15 residues. J lost 5 bases, V lost 3 bases, and 6 bases had no gene match. Germline V lookup: CDR1 KGHDR, CDR2 SFDVKD. Here the CDR3 reads CATSDPQDRNNEQFF. The CDR3, as DNA: TGTGCCACCAGTGATCCACAGGACAGGAACAATGAGCAGTTCTTC.

This chain links TRBV28 with TRBJ2-7; 8 bases fit TRBD1. Germline V gene sequence: CDR1 MDHEN, CDR2 SYDVKM. J gave up 7 bases and V 2 bases, and 7 bases lay outside the gene matches. CDR3 length equals 14 residues. As DNA, the CDR3 is TGTGCCAGCAGTTTAGGGCAGGGGGCAAGAGAGCAGTACTTC. This codes for CASSLGQGAREQYF.

The V and J genes are TRBV27 and TRBJ2-5; 14 nucleotides match TRBD2. CDR1 is MNHEY and CDR2 is SMNVEV in the germline V gene (reference sequence). CDR3 length: 17 residues. V trimming: 1 base; J trimming: 1 base; junction bases outside the gene matches: 2. The CDR3 reads CASSLYGLAGGQETQYF. For the CDR3, the DNA is TGTGCCAGCAGTTTATACGGACTAGCGGGAGGCCAAGAGACCCAGTACTTC.

The chain employs TRBV3-1 (or the pseudogene TRBV3-2) and TRBJ2-5; 8 bases match TRBD1. Per germline, CDR1 LGHDT and CDR2 YNNKEL (reference sequence). CDR3 length: 13 amino acids. V gave up 4 bases and J gave up 4 bases; unmatched junction bases: 2. This CDR3 reads CASSRDRGETQYF. The CDR3 DNA sequence: TGTGCCAGCAGCCGAGACAGGGGAGAGACCCAGTACTTC.

The CDR3 bases are TGTGCCAGCAGTTTTGCGGGACTAGCGGGAGATAAGTACTTC. It codes for CASSFAGLAGDKYF. The chain recombines TRBV28 with TRBJ2-7, with 14 bases lining up with TRBD2. The germline CDR1 and CDR2 sequences are MDHEN and SYDVKM. The V segment lost 3 bases and the J segment 11 bases; nucleotides outside the gene matches: 6. CDR3 length: 14 amino acids.

The V gene is TRBV7-3, the J gene TRBJ2-2; 8 nucleotides align to TRBD2. Germline values: CDR1 SGHTA, CDR2 FQGTGA. V lost 2 bases to trimming and J lost 3 bases; unmatched junction nucleotides: 5. The CDR3 contains 16 residues. CDR3 residues: CASSLVREGDTGELFF. The CDR3 coding sequence is TGTGCCAGCAGCTTAGTACGGGAGGGTGACACCGGGGAGCTGTTTTTT.

This chain uses TRBV19 with TRBJ2-7; tentative D call: TRBD1 (5 bases). Germline-derived CDR1 and CDR2 are LNHDA and SQIVND (reference sequence). Trimming took off 5 bases at V and 2 bases at J, with 13 bases between the two ends. There are 14 residues in the CDR3. CDR3 sequence (DNA): TGTGCCAGTAGTGAAAGACAGAATACCTACGAGCAGTACTTC. It specifies CASSERQNTYEQYF.

This clone was recorded a few times. Other DNA variants within this sample encode the same CDR3. V is TRBV2 and J is TRBJ1-2; TRBD1 might be the D (5 bases). CDR1 SNHLY and CDR2 FYNNEI come from the germline V gene. V shed 1 base and J shed 4 bases, with 7 bases lying between them. This CDR3 comprises 13 residues. The CDR3 protein is CASSEVQGYGYTF. The CDR3 region has the DNA TGTGCCAGCAGTGAAGTTCAGGGCTATGGCTACACCTTC.

The chain carries TRBV2 and TRBJ2-1; 7 nucleotides line up with TRBD2. V lost 8 bases, J lost 6 bases, and 13 bases stayed unmatched. The CDR3 runs to 15 residues. Germline V gene lookup returns CDR1 SNHLY and CDR2 FYNNEI. The CDR3 here is CASWGEGSLPNEQFF. As DNA, the CDR3 is TGTGCCAGCTGGGGGGAGGGGTCCCTTCCCAATGAGCAGTTCTTC.

The chain joins TRBV5-1 to TRBJ2-3; no clear D gene. V lost 0 bases to trimming and J lost 1 base, with 9 bases between them. There are 15 residues in the CDR3. Germline CDR1 reads SGHRS; CDR2 reads YFSETQ. CDR3 sequence (DNA): TGCGCCAGCAGCTTGGCCGTCCAGGGCACAGATACGCAGTATTTT. Amino acids: CASSLAVQGTDTQYF. The complete variable domain, with remaining parts taken from reference TRBV5-1 and TRBJ2-3, reads KAGVTQTPRYLIKTRGQQVTLSCSPISGHRSVSWYQQTPGQGLQFLFEYFSETQRNKGNFPGRFSGRQFSNSRSEMNVSTLELGDSALYLCASSLAVQGTDTQYFGPGTRLTVL.

The rearrangement joins TRBV6-1 to TRBJ2-7; 7 bases fit TRBD1. The germline gives CDR1 MNHNS, CDR2 SASEGT. The trim removed 3 bases at V and 0 bases at J, leaving 8 bases unmatched. This CDR3 region has 16 residues. CDR3 sequence (DNA): TGTGCCAGCAGTGAGTTCGTGACAGGGACCTCCTACGAGCAGTACTTC. Translation gives CASSEFVTGTSYEQYF.

The V and J genes are TRBV5-1 and TRBJ2-2, with TRBD1 as a possible D gene (6 bases). The CDR3 is 14 residues long. V shed 1 base and J shed 4 bases, with 8 bases lying between them. Germline V lookup: CDR1 SGHRS, CDR2 YFSETQ. The CDR3 sequence: CASSLHRATGELFF. CDR3 coding DNA: TGCGCCAGCAGCTTGCACAGGGCCACCGGGGAGCTGTTTTTT.

This clone turned up a few times. The rearrangement joins TRBV5-1 to TRBJ2-7; perhaps TRBD2 as D (6 bases). Germline CDR1 reads SGHRS; CDR2 reads YFSETQ. This CDR3 spans 16 amino acids. Trimming pared 0 bases from V and 6 bases from J, leaving 19 bases between. This CDR3 is CASSLAARAAGGEQYF. CDR3 nucleotide sequence: TGCGCCAGCAGCTTGGCGGCGAGGGCCGCCGGGGGCGAGCAGTACTTC.

The chain recombines TRBV13 with TRBJ2-7, with D maybe TRBD2 (6 bases). The CDR3 extends over 15 amino acids. V lost 0 bases and J lost 1, with 10 bases in between. Germline CDR1 is PRHDT and CDR2 is FYEKMQ (reference sequence). The CDR3 sequence: CASSLGVSGSYEQYF. As DNA, the CDR3 is TGTGCCAGCAGCTTAGGGGTTAGCGGATCCTACGAGCAGTACTTC.

Turning to this clone: The same CDR3 arises from other DNA sequences in this sample as well. V and J are TRBV24-1 and TRBJ2-7, with a possible D match to TRBD2 (5 bases). The CDR3 spans 15 residues. V lost 2 bases and J 0 bases, leaving 10 bases between the germline ends. Germline values: CDR1 KGHDR, CDR2 SFDVKD. DNA for the CDR3: TGTGCCACCAGTGATTCCAGACGGGGCTCCTACGAGCAGTACTTC. Its protein is CATSDSRRGSYEQYF.

V usage is TRBV12-3 or TRBV12-4 and J usage is TRBJ1-1; D remains ambiguous. Trimming took 5 bases from V and 0 from J, leaving 7 bases between them. The CDR3 extends over 13 amino acids. The CDR3: CASSLFMNTEAFF. The CDR3 DNA follows: TGTGCCAGCAGTCTATTTATGAACACTGAAGCTTTCTTT.

The chain carries TRBV5-1 and TRBJ2-5; maybe TRBD2 (5 bases). The CDR3 is 17 residues long. Deletions cut 0 bases from V and 1 base from J, with 16 bases between. CDR1 and CDR2 (germline): SGHRS, YFSETQ. The CDR3 DNA reads as TGCGCCAGCAGCTTGGCCTCTAGCTTAAGAGGCCAAGAGACCCAGTACTTC. Protein product: CASSLASSLRGQETQYF. Looking up the rest from reference TRBV5-1 and TRBJ2-5 gives the full variable domain: KAGVTQTPRYLIKTRGQQVTLSCSPISGHRSVSWYQQTPGQGLQFLFEYFSETQRNKGNFPGRFSGRQFSNSRSEMNVSTLELGDSALYLCASSLASSLRGQETQYFGPGTRLLVL.

The rearrangement uses TRBV5-8 and TRBJ2-2; 8 bases are a match to TRBD2. This CDR3 contains 15 residues. The germline V gene encodes CDR1 SGHTS and CDR2 YDEGEE. Trimming cost V 5 bases and J 5 bases; bases outside gene matches: 8. The CDR3 coding sequence is TGTGCCAGCAGATTAAGCGGGAGCGGGACCGGGGAGCTGTTTTTT. The encoded protein is CASRLSGSGTGELFF.

The chain links TRBV9 to TRBJ2-3; TRBD2 might be the D (6 bases). Trimming removed 2 bases at V and 4 bases at J, with 14 bases between. The CDR3 covers 15 residues. Germline V gene data show CDR1 as SGDLS and CDR2 as YYNGEE. This chain's CDR3 is CASSVAGISPDTQYF. CDR3 DNA: TGTGCCAGCAGCGTGGCGGGGATTAGTCCAGATACGCAGTATTTT. Based on the CDR3 plus reference TRBV9 and TRBJ2-3, the full variable domain is DSGVTQTPKHLITATGQRVTLRCSPRSGDLSVYWYQQSLDQGLQFLIQYYNGEERAKGNILERFSAQQFPDLHSELNLSSLELGDSALYFCASSVAGISPDTQYFGPGTRLTVL.

Only one count was recorded for this clone. The genes are TRBV9 and TRBJ2-3, with TRBD2 matching over 11 bases. V lost 3 bases to trimming and J lost 4 bases; unmatched junction nucleotides: 1. There are 14 residues in the CDR3. Germline CDR1 reads SGDLS; CDR2 reads YYNGEE. DNA of the CDR3: TGTGCCAGCAGCGAACTAGCGGGAGCAGATACGCAGTATTTT. It yields the protein CASSELAGADTQYF.

The chain carries TRBV19 and TRBJ1-2; no reliable D call. This CDR3 comprises 13 residues. Trimming left V 6 bases short and J 1 base short, with 9 bases between. Germline V gene lookup returns CDR1 LNHDA and CDR2 SQIVND (reference sequence). CDR3 nucleotides: TGTGCCAGTAGCATGCGGGTTAACTATGGCTACACCTTC. It specifies CASSMRVNYGYTF.

The chain couples TRBV10-3 to TRBJ1-1; D is ambiguous. The germline gives CDR1 ENHRY, CDR2 SYGVKD. The CDR3 loop spans 12 amino acids. CDR3 sequence reads: CATSSMNTEAFF. The DNA for the CDR3 is TGTGCAACATCCTCGATGAACACTGAAGCTTTCTTT.

The DNA for the CDR3 is TGTGCCAGCAGCTCCTCGGGGGACACTGAAGCTTTCTTT. Its protein product is CASSSSGDTEAFF. V is TRBV7-9 and J is TRBJ1-1, with D perhaps matching TRBD1 (5 bases). Between the trimmed V and J ends, which lost 4 bases and 3 bases, there was a span of 9 bases. Germline CDR1 reads SEHNR; CDR2 reads FQNEAQ (reference sequence). The CDR3 sequence is 13 residues long.